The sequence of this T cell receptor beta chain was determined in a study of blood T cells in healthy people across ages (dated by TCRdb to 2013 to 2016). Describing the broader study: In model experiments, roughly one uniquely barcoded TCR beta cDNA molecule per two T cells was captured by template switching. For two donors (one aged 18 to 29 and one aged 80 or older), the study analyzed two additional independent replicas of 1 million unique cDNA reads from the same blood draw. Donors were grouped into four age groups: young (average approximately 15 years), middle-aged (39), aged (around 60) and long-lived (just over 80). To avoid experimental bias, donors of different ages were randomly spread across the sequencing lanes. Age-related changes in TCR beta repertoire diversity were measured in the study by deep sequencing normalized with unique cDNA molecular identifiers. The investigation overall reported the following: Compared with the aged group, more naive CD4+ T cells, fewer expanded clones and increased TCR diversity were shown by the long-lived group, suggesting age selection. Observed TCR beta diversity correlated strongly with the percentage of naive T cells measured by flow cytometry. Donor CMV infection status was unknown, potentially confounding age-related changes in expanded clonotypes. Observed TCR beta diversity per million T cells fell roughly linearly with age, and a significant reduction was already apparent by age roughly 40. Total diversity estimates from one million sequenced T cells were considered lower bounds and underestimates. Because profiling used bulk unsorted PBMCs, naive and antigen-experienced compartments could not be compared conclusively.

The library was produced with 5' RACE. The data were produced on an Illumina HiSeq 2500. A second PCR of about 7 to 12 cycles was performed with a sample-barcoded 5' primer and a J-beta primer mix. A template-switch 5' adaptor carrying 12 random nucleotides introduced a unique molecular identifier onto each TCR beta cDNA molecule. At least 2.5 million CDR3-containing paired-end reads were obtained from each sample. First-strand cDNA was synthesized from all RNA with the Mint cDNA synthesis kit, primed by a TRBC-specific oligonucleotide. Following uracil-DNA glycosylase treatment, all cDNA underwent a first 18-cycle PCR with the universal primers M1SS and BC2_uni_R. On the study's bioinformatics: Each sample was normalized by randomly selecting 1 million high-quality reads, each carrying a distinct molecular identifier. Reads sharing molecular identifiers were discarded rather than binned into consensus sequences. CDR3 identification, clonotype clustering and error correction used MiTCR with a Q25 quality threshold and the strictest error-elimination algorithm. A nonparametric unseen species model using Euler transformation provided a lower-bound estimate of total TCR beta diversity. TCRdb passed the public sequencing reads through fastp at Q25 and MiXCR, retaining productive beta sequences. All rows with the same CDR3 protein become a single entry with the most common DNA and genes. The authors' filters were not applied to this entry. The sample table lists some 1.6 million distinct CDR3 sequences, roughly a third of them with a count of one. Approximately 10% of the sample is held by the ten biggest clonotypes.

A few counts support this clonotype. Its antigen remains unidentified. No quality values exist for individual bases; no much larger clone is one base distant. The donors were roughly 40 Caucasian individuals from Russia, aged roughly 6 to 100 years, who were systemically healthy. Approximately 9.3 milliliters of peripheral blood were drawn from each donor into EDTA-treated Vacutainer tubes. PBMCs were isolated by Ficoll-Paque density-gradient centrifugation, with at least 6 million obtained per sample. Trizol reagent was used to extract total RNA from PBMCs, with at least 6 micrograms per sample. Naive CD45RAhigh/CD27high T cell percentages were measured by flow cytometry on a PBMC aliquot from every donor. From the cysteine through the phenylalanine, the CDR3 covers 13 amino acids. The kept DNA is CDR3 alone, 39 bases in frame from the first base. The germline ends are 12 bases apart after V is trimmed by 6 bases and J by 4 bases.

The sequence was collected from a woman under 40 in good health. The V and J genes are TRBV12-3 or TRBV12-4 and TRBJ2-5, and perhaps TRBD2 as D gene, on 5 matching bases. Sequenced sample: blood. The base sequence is TGTGCCAGCAGCCCTGGGAGCCCAGAGACCCAGTACTTC. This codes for CASSPGSPETQYF.